Listed below are T cell receptor beta chains from one sample, sequenced in a study of blood T cell repertoires in COVID-19. Measured with immunoSEQ multiplex PCR; TCRdb has only the in-frame clones, and not every one. This sample has around 480,000 clones, with around 90% found just once. Sequenced: PBMCs or T cells enriched from blood (not recorded which). Receptor source: a woman between 18 and 29 years old who had recovered from COVID-19. Each CDR3 is given with its conserved first and last residue. D genes are given only for firm matches. Some rows have no size entry. The others give once, few or many, or a class for an expanded clone.

V gene	clone size	J gene	D gene	CDR3 protein	CDR3 DNA
TRBV3-1/TRBV3-2	.	TRBJ2-2	.	CASSQVLNTGELFF	TGTGCCAGCAGCCAAGTTCTGAACACCGGGGAGCTGTTTTTT
TRBV7-2	.	TRBJ2-2	.	CASSWGGPNTGELFF	TGTGCCAGCAGCTGGGGGGGGCCGAACACCGGGGAGCTGTTTTTT
TRBV23-1	.	TRBJ1-3	TRBD1	CASRVGTGYNSSGNTIYF	TGCGCCAGCAGGGTAGGGACAGGGTATAATTCATCTGGAAACACCATATATTTT
TRBV7-8	.	TRBJ1-5	.	CASSLLSGEGEPQHF	TGTGCCAGCAGCTTACTTTCGGGGGAAGGAGAGCCCCAGCATTTT
TRBV30	once	TRBJ1-2	TRBD1	CAGTVNYGYTF	TGTGCCGGGACAGTTAACTATGGCTACACCTTC
TRBV7-9	.	TRBJ2-7	TRBD1	CASSPGTGGPLSYEQYF	TGTGCCAGCAGCCCCGGGACAGGGGGCCCTTTATCCTACGAGCAGTACTTC
TRBV7-8	.	TRBJ2-5	.	CASSLSRRGAGLTETQYF	TGTGCCAGCAGCTTATCTCGAAGGGGTGCAGGATTAACAGAGACCCAGTACTTC
TRBV12-5	.	TRBJ2-3	.	CASGPTSTDTQYF	TGTGCTAGTGGTCCAACTAGCACAGATACGCAGTATTTT
TRBV19	once	TRBJ1-1	TRBD1	CASSVYRGHTEAFF	TGTGCCAGTAGTGTTTACAGGGGTCACACTGAAGCTTTCTTT
TRBV6-5	.	TRBJ1-2	TRBD1	CASRDRQGRLYGYTF	TGTGCCAGCAGGGACCGACAGGGCAGACTATATGGCTACACCTTC
TRBV7-9	.	TRBJ2-5	.	CASSSPVEQGSQETQYF	TGTGCCAGCAGCTCCCCGGTTGAGCAGGGGAGCCAAGAGACCCAGTACTTC
TRBV27	.	TRBJ2-1	TRBD2	CASSLSEAGGASYNEQFF	TGTGCCAGCAGTTTATCAGAGGCGGGGGGGGCCTCCTACAATGAGCAGTTCTTC
TRBV4-2	.	TRBJ2-7	.	CASSPAGRTSYEQYF	TGTGCCAGCAGCCCGGCGGGGCGCACTTCCTACGAGCAGTACTTC
TRBV12-3/TRBV12-4	.	TRBJ1-1	TRBD1	CASRQGSEAFF	TGTGCCTCACGACAGGGATCCGAAGCTTTCTTT
TRBV7-2	.	TRBJ2-1	TRBD2	CASSLDGGGEQFF	TGTGCCAGCAGCTTAGATGGCGGGGGTGAGCAGTTCTTC
TRBV2	.	TRBJ1-5	.	CASSKVGNQPQHF	TGTGCCAGCAGTAAAGTCGGGAATCAGCCCCAGCATTTT
TRBV2	.	TRBJ2-2	.	CASSESFPTGELFF	TGTGCCAGCAGTGAATCCTTCCCCACCGGGGAGCTGTTTTTT
TRBV11-3	once	TRBJ2-1	TRBD2	CASSYGLARDEQFF	TGTGCCAGCAGCTACGGACTAGCTCGCGATGAGCAGTTCTTC
TRBV30	.	TRBJ2-7	.	CAWSVGGASYEQYF	TGTGCCTGGAGTGTGGGGGGAGCGTCCTACGAGCAGTACTTC
TRBV28	.	TRBJ2-7	TRBD2	CASTKGGARPYSEQYF	TGTGCCAGCACCAAGGGAGGGGCGCGACCTTATAGCGAGCAGTACTTC